This TCR beta chain was found in a study of cytomegalovirus exposure and HLA in healthy donors. Study-level results: It was approximately 170 TCR beta chains that were listed as cytomegalovirus-associated. In a later analysis, HLA-associated TCR beta chains were more clonally expanded than equally common others.

A word on this clone: Its antigen is unidentified.

Donors consisted of healthy bone marrow donors. PCR amplification relied on 60 Vbeta primers (plus 13 Jbeta primers). The data were produced by immunoSEQ multiplex PCR, yet TCRdb's version contains in-frame clones alone and is incomplete. Altogether over 100,000 clones are present, around four fifths being singletons, with the ten largest covering approximately 1.6%. CDR3 length: 14 residues. After removal of 8 bases from V and 6 bases from J, the junction contained 9 bases not matched to a gene. CDR1 MNHNY and CDR2 SVGAGI come from the germline V gene (reference sequence). This rearrangement joins TRBV6-6 to TRBJ2-2, with 7 bases fitting TRBD2. The sample taken for sequencing was PBMCs. The clonotype originates from a female donor in good health and CMV-seronegative. CDR3 protein: CASWGGRAPGELFF. In DNA, the CDR3 is TGTGCCAGCTGGGGTGGGAGGGCCCCCGGGGAGCTGTTTTTT.